Sequencing of this TCR beta chain was carried out in a study of ipilimumab plus nivolumab after autologous stem cell transplantation. TCRdb's copy holds only in-frame clones and misses some; the assay was immunoSEQ multiplex PCR. In the table there are several thousand clones, more than 80% of which are singletons. The CDR3 loop spans 13 amino acids. Trimming took off 4 bases at V and 4 bases at J, with 11 bases between the two ends. Germline-derived CDR1 and CDR2 are SQVTM and ANQGSEA. The sample here was PBMCs, taken in a trial of ipilimumab plus nivolumab as post-transplant consolidation. This sequence was found in a female donor with multiple myeloma. V usage is TRBV29-1 and J usage is TRBJ1-5; no reliable D call. The CDR3 region has the DNA TGCAGCGTTGCTCAAACCCAGAATCAGCCCCAGCATTTT. It yields the protein CSVAQTQNQPQHF.